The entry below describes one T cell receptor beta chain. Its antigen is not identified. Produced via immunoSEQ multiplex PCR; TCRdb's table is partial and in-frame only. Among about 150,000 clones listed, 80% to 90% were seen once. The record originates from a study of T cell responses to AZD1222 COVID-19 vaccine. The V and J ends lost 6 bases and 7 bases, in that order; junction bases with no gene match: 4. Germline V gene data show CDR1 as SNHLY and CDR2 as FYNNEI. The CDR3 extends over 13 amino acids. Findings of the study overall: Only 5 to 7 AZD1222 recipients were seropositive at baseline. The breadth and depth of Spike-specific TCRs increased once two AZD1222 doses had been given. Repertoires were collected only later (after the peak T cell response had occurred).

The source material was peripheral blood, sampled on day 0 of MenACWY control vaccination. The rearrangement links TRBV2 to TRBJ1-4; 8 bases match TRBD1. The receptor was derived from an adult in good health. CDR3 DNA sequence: TGTGCCAGCAGGCGGACAGGGACTGAAAAACTGTTTTTT. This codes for CASRRTGTEKLFF.